This entry lists 5 T cell receptor beta chains sequenced from one sample in a study of graft-versus-host responses after intestinal transplantation. Assay used: immunoSEQ multiplex PCR; TCRdb lists only in-frame clones, some missing. The sample comprises tens of thousands of clones, roughly 87% of which are singletons, and 3.5% rests with the top ten. Sequenced material: PBMCs, taken more than 950 days after transplant. The receptors here all came from a human patient who received an intestinal transplant, so some T cells may come from the graft donor.

There are a few counts of this clone. This chain joins TRBV2 and TRBJ2-7; 11 bases map to TRBD2. This CDR3 has 15 residues. The junction had 10 bases not matched to a gene; V was cut back by 10 bases and J by 2 bases. Germline-derived CDR1 and CDR2 are SNHLY and FYNNEI. The CDR3 protein is CATRRLAGPAYEQYF. DNA for the CDR3: TGTGCCACCAGAAGACTAGCGGGGCCTGCCTACGAGCAGTACTTC.

This sequence joins TRBV5-1 and TRBJ2-5; D possibly corresponds to TRBD1 (7 bases). Germline loops: CDR1 SGHRS, CDR2 YFSETQ. CDR3 size: 14 residues. Trimming took off 3 bases at V and 4 bases at J, with 13 bases between the two ends. The CDR3 nucleotides are TGCGCCAGCAGCTCTTTCCAGGGGGGAGAGACCCAGTACTTC. It is translated as CASSSFQGGETQYF.

This clone is medium-sized within its sample. J is TRBJ2-1 and V is TRBV4-1, with D perhaps TRBD1 (6 bases). V was cut by 3 bases and J by 8 bases, with 14 bases left in between. Germline V gives CDR1 MGHRA, CDR2 YSYEKL. The CDR3 contains 14 residues. The DNA for the CDR3 is TGCGCCAGCAGCCAGCACCCTCAGGGGCATGAGCAGTTCTTC. Its translation is CASSQHPQGHEQFF.

This rearrangement joins TRBV4-1 to TRBJ1-2; D is possibly TRBD1 (5 bases). Trimming removed 1 base from V and 7 bases from J, with 10 bases in between. In germline, CDR1 is MGHRA, CDR2 YSYEKL. The CDR3 is 13 residues long. The CDR3 spells CASSQGQLPGYTF. The CDR3 coding sequence is TGCGCCAGCAGCCAAGGACAGTTGCCTGGCTACACCTTC.

The chain couples TRBV4-1 to TRBJ2-7; D is tentatively TRBD1 or TRBD2 (5 bases each). In germline, CDR1 is MGHRA, CDR2 YSYEKL. The CDR3 spans 16 residues. The V and J ends lost 0 bases and 4 bases respectively, with 16 bases between them. The CDR3 DNA reads as TGCGCCAGCAGCCAAGAAAAGGGAGTAAAGGGGTACGAGCAGTACTTC. It specifies CASSQEKGVKGYEQYF.